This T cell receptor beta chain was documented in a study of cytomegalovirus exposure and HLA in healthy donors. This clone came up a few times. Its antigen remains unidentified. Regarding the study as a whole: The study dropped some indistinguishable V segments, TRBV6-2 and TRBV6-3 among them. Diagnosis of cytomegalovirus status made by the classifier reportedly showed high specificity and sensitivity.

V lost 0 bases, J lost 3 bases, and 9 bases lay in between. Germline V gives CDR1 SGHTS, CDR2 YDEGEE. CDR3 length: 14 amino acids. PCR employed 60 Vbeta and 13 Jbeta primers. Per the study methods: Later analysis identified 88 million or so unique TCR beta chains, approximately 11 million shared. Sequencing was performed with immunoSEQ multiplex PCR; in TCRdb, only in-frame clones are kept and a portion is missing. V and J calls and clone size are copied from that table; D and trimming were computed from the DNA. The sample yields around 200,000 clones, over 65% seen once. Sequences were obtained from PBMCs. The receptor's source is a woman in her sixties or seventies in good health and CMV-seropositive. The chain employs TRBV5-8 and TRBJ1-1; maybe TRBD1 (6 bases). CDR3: CASSLGDTYTEAFF. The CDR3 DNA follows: TGTGCCAGCAGCTTGGGGGACACCTACACTGAAGCTTTCTTT.